The T cell receptor (beta chain) under discussion was sequenced for a study of response to subunit inactivated influenza vaccine. CDR1 and CDR2 from the germline V gene are LGHDT and YNNKEL (reference sequence). Between the trimmed V and J ends, which lost 0 bases and 6 bases, there was a span of 9 bases. This CDR3 spans 14 amino acids. Each CDR3 protein gets one entry after TCRdb re-called the RT-PCR reads with MiXCR. This table holds about 570,000 distinct CDR3 sequences, 11% found once. These data are also associated with another study on T cells expressing NK-cell markers. From that paper: Scientists made TCR beta cDNA using 5'RACE template switching with UMIs. There were seven HCMV-seropositive donors and one seronegative donor among the eight sequenced. The share of CD8+ T cells held by dominant NKG2C+ clonotypes was about 1.0-8% in several donors.

Sequenced material: PBMCs from blood, taken on the day of vaccination. The chain combines TRBV3-1 with TRBJ1-5; no reliable D call. The clonotype originates from a middle-aged man who received an inactivated influenza vaccine. The CDR3 region is CASSQDRRFQPQHF. In nucleotides, the CDR3 is TGTGCCAGCAGCCAAGATCGGAGGTTTCAGCCCCAGCATTTT.